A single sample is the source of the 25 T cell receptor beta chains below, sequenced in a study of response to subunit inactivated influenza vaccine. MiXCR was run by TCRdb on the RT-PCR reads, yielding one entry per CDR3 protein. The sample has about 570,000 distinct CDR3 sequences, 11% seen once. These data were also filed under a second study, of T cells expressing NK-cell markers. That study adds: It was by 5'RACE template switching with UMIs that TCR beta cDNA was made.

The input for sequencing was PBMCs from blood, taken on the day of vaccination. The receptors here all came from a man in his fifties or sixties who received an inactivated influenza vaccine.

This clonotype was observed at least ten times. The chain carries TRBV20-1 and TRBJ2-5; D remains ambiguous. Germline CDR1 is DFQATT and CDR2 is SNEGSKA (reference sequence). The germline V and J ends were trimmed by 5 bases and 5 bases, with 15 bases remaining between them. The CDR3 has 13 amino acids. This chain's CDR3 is CSALRANLETQYF. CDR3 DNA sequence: TGCAGTGCTCTCCGGGCGAATCTGGAGACCCAGTACTTC.

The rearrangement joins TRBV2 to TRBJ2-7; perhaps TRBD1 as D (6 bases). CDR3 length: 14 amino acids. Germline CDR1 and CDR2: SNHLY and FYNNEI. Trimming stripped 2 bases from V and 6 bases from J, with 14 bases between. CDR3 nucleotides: TGTGCCAGCAGTGAACAGGGGTCCCTTTTCGAGCAGTACTTC. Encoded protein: CASSEQGSLFEQYF.

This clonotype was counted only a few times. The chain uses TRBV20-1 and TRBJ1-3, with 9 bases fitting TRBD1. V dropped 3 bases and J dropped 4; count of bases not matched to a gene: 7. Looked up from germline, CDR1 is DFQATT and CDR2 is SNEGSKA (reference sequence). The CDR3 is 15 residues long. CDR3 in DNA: TGCAGTGCTAGTGAGGGGACAGGGTCGGGAAACACCATATATTTT. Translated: CSASEGTGSGNTIYF.

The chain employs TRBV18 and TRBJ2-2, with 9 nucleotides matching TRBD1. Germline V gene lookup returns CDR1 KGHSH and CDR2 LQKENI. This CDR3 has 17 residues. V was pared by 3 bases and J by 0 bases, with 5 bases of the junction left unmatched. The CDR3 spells CASSPRDRAANTGELFF. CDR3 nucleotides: TGTGCCAGCTCACCCCGGGACAGGGCAGCGAACACCGGGGAGCTGTTTTTT.

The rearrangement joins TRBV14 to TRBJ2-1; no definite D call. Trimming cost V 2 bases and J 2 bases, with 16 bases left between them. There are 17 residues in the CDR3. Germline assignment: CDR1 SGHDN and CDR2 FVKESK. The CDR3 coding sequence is TGTGCCAGCAGCCAAAGCACTGGAACAGTCCCCTACAATGAGCAGTTCTTC. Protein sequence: CASSQSTGTVPYNEQFF.

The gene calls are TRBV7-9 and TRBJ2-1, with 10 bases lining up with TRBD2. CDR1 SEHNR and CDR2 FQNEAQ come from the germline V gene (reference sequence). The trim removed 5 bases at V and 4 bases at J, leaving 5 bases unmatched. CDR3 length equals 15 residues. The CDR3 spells CASSKGLAPYNEQFF. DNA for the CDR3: TGTGCCAGCAGCAAGGGACTAGCGCCTTACAATGAGCAGTTCTTC.

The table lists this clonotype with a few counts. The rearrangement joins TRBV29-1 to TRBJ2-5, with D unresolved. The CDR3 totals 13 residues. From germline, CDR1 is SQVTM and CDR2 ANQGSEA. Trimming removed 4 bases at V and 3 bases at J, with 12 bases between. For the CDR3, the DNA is TGCAGCGTTGTGCGTACTACTAAAGAGACCCAGTACTTC. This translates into CSVVRTTKETQYF.

The CDR3 coding sequence is TGTGCCTGGAGTTCATTTAACACTGAAGCTTTCTTT. Its protein is CAWSSFNTEAFF. The gene calls are TRBV30 and TRBJ1-1; D call uncertain. CDR1 is GTSNPN and CDR2 is SVGIG in the germline V gene (reference sequence). The CDR3 is 12 amino acids. V lost 2 bases and J 2 bases, leaving 6 bases between the germline ends.

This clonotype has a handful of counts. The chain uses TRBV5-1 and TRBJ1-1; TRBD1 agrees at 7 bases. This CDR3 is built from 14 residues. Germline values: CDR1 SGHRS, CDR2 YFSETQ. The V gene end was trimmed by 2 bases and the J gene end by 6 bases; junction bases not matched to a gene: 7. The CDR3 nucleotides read TGCGCCAGCAGCTTCATCGGACAGGCGGCTGAAGCTTTCTTT. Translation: CASSFIGQAAEAFF.

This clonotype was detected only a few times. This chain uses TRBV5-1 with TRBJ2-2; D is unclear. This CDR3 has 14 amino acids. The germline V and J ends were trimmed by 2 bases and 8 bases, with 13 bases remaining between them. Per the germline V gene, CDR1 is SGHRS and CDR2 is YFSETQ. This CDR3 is CASSFAQPVGELFF. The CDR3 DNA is TGCGCCAGCAGCTTCGCACAGCCCGTAGGGGAGCTGTTTTTT.

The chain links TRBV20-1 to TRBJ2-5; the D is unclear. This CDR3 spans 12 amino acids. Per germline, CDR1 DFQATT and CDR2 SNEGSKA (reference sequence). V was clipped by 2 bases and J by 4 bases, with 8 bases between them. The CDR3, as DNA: TGCAGTGCTAGATTACAATTAGAGACCCAGTACTTC. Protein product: CSARLQLETQYF.

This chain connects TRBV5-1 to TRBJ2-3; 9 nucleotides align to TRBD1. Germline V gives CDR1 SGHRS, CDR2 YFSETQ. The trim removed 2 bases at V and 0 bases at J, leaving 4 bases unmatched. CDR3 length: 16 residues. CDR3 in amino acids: CASSFRDRESTDTQYF. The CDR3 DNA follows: TGCGCCAGCAGCTTCCGGGACAGGGAAAGCACAGATACGCAGTATTTT.

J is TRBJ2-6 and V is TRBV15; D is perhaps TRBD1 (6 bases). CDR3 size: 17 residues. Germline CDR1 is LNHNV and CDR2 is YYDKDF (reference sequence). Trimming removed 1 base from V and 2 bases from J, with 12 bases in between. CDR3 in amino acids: CATSRVAGVPGANVLTF. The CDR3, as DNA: TGTGCCACCAGCAGAGTAGCAGGGGTCCCTGGGGCCAACGTCCTGACTTTC. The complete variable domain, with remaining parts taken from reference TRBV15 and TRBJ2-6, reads DAMVIQNPRYQVTQFGKPVTLSCSQTLNHNVMYWYQQKSSQAPKLLFHYYDKDFNNEADTPDNFQSRRPNTSFCFLDIRSPGLGDTAMYLCATSRVAGVPGANVLTFGAGSRLTVL.

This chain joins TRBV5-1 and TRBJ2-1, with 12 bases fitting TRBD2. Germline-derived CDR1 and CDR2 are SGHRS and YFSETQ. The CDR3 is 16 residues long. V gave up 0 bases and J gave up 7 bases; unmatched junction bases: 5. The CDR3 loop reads CASSLVATSGSNEQFF. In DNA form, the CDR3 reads TGCGCCAGCAGCTTGGTGGCGACTAGCGGGAGTAATGAGCAGTTCTTC.

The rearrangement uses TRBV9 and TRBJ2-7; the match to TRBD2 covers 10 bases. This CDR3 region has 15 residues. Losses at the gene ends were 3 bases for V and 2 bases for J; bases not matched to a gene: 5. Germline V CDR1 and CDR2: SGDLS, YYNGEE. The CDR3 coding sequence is TGTGCCAGCAGCGGAACCGGGACTAGCGCCTACGAGCAGTACTTC. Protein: CASSGTGTSAYEQYF.

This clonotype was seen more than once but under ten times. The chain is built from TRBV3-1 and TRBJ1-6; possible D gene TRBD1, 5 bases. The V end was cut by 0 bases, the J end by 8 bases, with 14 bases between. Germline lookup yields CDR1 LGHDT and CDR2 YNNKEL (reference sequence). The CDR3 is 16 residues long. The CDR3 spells CASSQELGGMDSPLHF. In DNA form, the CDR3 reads TGTGCCAGCAGCCAAGAGTTGGGGGGGATGGATTCACCCCTCCACTTT.

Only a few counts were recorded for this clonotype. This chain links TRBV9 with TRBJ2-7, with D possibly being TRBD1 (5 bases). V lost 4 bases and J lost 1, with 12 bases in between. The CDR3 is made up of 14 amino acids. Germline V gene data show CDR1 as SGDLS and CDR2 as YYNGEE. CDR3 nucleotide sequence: TGTGCCAGCAGCATCCGACAGACATCCTACGAGCAGTACTTC. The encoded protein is CASSIRQTSYEQYF.

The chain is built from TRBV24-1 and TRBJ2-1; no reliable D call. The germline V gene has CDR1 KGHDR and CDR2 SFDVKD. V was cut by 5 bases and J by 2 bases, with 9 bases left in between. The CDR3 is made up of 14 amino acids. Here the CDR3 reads CATSARRPYNEQFF. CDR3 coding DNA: TGTGCCACCAGTGCCCGTAGGCCCTACAATGAGCAGTTCTTC.

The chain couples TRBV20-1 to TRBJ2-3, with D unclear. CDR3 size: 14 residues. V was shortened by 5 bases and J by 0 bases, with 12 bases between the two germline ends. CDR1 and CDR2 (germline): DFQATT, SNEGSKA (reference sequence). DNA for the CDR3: TGCAGTGCTGGCCTAGGCAGTAGCACAGATACGCAGTATTTT. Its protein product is CSAGLGSSTDTQYF.

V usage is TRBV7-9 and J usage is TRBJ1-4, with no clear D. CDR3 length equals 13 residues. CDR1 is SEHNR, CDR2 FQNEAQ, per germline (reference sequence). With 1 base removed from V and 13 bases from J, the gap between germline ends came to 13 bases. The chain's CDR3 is CASSLGLIEGLFF. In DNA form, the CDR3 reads TGTGCCAGCAGCTTAGGATTAATCGAGGGACTGTTTTTT.

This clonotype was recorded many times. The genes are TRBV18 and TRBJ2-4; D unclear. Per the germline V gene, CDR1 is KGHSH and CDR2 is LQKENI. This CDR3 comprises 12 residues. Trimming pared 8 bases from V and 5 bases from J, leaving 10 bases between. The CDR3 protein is CASHDGENIQYF. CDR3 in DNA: TGTGCCAGCCATGACGGAGAAAACATTCAGTACTTC. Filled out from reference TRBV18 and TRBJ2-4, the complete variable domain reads NAGVMQNPRHLVRRRGQEARLRCSPMKGHSHVYWYRQLPEEGLKFMVYLQKENIIDESGMPKERFSAEFPKEGPSILRIQQVVRGDSAAYFCASHDGENIQYFGAGTRLSVL.

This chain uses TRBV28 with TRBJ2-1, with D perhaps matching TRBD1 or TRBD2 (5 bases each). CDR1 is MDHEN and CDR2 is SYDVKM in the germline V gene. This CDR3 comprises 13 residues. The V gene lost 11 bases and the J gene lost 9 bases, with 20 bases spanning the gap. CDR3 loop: CARGAGTPFEQFF. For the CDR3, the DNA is TGTGCCCGAGGGGCGGGTACTCCCTTTGAGCAGTTCTTC.

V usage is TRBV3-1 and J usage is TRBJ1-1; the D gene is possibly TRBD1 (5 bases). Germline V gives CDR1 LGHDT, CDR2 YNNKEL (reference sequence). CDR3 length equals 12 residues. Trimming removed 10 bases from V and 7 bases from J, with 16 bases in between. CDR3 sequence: CATSGQGGEAFF. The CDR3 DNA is TGTGCCACCTCGGGTCAGGGCGGTGAAGCTTTCTTT.

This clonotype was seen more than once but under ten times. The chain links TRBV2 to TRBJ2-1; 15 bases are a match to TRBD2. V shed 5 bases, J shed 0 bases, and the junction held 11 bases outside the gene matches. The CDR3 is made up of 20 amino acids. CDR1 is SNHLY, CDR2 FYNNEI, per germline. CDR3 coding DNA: TGTGCCAGCAGTCCTTCGGTAGGGACTAGCGGGGGGTACTCCTACAATGAGCAGTTCTTC. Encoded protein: CASSPSVGTSGGYSYNEQFF.

This CDR3 is CASSHLPGLADDLSYNEQFF. The DNA of the CDR3 is TGTGCCAGCTCACACCTTCCGGGACTAGCAGACGACCTCTCCTACAATGAGCAGTTCTTC. The V and J genes are TRBV18 and TRBJ2-1; 9 bases match TRBD2. The germline gives CDR1 KGHSH, CDR2 LQKENI. After removal of 4 bases from V and 0 bases from J, the junction contained 16 bases not matched to a gene. The CDR3 extends over 20 amino acids.